This T cell receptor beta chain was found in a study of blood T cell repertoires in COVID-19 (dated by TCRdb to 2020 to 2022). With regard to the full study: The collaborator samples originated in the United States, Italy and Spain and spanned the acute and convalescent phases of COVID-19. The prospective study material was composed of cDNA or gDNA derived from T cells, B-cell-depleted T cells, or PBMCs. Subjects who had been exposed to COVID-19, were actively infected with it, or had recovered from it provided the deeply sampled blood TCRbeta repertoires that made up the dataset. The repertoires were released in a freely available public database intended as a resource for research on the immune response to SARS-CoV-2. The samples were drawn from two sources: the first 160 participants of the ongoing ImmuneRACE study, and 1,000 to 1,500 subjects contributed by 6 global collaborators. A de-identified subject ID, COVID-19 status, age in years and sex were almost always included in the sample metadata. HLA class I and class II types, where available, came from metadata supplied by the sample provider rather than from assay-based typing.

Each collaborating institution followed its own protocols to collect whole blood in K2EDTA tubes. Collaborator samples were shipped for TCRbeta analysis as frozen whole blood, isolated PBMCs, or DNA extracted from either sample type. This clone was found once. It has no known antigen specificity. Base-call qualities are not available, and no considerably larger clone is one nucleotide away. TCRbeta CDR3 regions were amplified from genomic DNA using the immunoSEQ Assay, a bias-controlled multiplex PCR. In the authors' own workflow: The number of nucleated cells in each sample was estimated by amplification of reference gene primers within the assay. Sequence reads were collapsed and filtered to measure the absolute abundance of every unique TCRbeta CDR3 rearrangement. Productive Simpson clonality was computed per sample as the square root of Simpson's diversity index over productive rearrangements. TCRdb holds this immuneACCESS table with in-frame rearrangements only. Some clones are missing; in checked studies, unresolved V genes explain under half, and the rest has no known cause. Clone size and the V and J calls come from that table; the DNA yielded D and trimming. Here the sample has 60,000 or so clones; roughly 80% occur a single time. 3% to 3.5% of the sample is taken by the ten largest.

Points the paper makes about the study in general: Clinical and demographic metadata were provided uncurated, with the amount varying by source and participant.

The germline ends are 16 bases apart after V is trimmed by 0 bases and J by 8 bases. The germline V gene (reference sequence) sets CDR1 to MNHNY and CDR2 to SVGAGI. Measured from the cysteine to the phenylalanine, the CDR3 is 15 residues long. Only the CDR3 DNA stays, 45 bases, in frame from base 1. The origin of this receptor is a man aged 60 to 75 with acute or convalescent COVID-19. The material sequenced was peripheral blood. Recombination linked TRBV6-6 to TRBJ2-5, with a weak D call of TRBD2 (7 bases match). The CDR3 protein sequence reads: CASSYSGGGAPTQYF. The DNA sequence follows: TGTGCCAGCAGTTACTCGGGTGGGGGGGCCCCAACCCAGTACTTC.